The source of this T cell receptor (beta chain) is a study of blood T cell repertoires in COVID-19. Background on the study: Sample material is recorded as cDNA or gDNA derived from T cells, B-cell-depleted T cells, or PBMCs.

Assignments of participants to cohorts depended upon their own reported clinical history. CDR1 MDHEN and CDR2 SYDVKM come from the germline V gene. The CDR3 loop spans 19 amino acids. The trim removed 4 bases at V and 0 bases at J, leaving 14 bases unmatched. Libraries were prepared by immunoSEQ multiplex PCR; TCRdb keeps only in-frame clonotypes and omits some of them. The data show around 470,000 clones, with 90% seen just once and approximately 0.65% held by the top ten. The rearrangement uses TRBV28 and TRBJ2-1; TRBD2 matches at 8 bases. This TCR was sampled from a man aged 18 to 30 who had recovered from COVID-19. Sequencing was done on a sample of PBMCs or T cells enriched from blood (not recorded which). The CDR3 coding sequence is TGTGCCAGCAGTTCACCAAGCGGGAGAGGGGGGAGCTCCTACAATGAGCAGTTCTTC. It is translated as CASSSPSGRGGSSYNEQFF.